These 13 T cell receptor beta chains share one sample of origin, sequenced in a study of PD-1 blockade in classical Hodgkin lymphoma. Profiling relied on immunoSEQ multiplex PCR, and the TCRdb table lists in-frame clones only, not all of them. This repertoire shows around 45,000 clones, roughly 72% found once; its top ten account for 2.5% to 3%. Each patient experienced a relapse that followed autologous stem cell transplantation, and brentuximab vedotin exposure varied. The sample here was peripheral blood mononuclear cells (PBMCs), taken before the second cycle of nivolumab. These receptors were collected from a human donor with classical Hodgkin lymphoma.

For this clone: At one end, the junction sequence differs from germline, possibly due to a read error. The rearrangement joins TRBV13 to TRBJ1-2; 7 nucleotides align to TRBD1. The length of the CDR3 is 13 residues. CDR1 PRHDT and CDR2 FYEKMQ come from the germline V gene (reference sequence). The CDR3 loop reads CASRGQSDYGYTF. The CDR3 bases are TGTGCCAGCAGGGGACAGTCGGACTACGGCTACACCTTC.

The rearrangement links TRBV27 to TRBJ2-1; TRBD1 matches 8 bases. The CDR3 loop spans 15 amino acids. Per germline, CDR1 MNHEY and CDR2 SMNVEV (reference sequence). Trimming removed 8 bases from V and 6 bases from J; junction bases left unmatched: 12. The CDR3 bases are TGTGCCAGCGCCTTTTGGTTACAGGGGGGCAATGAGCAGTTCTTC. Translating gives CASAFWLQGGNEQFF.

The chain combines TRBV7-9 with TRBJ1-2, with D possibly being TRBD1 (5 bases). Trimming took 4 bases from V and 8 from J, leaving 11 bases between them. This CDR3 is 12 amino acids long. Germline V gene data show CDR1 as SEHNR and CDR2 as FQNEAQ (reference sequence). CDR3 DNA sequence: TGTGCCAGCAGCTGGGACTCGGGCGGCTACACCTTC. This codes for CASSWDSGGYTF.

CDR3 coding DNA: TGCAGCGTCCTCTTAGTTTATCGTACAGATACGCAGTATTTT. Translating it yields CSVLLVYRTDTQYF. The chain joins TRBV29-1 to TRBJ2-3; D gene unclear. Trimming pared 6 bases from V and 3 bases from J, leaving 16 bases between. Per germline, CDR1 SQVTM and CDR2 ANQGSEA. The CDR3 loop spans 14 amino acids.

The chain joins TRBV27 to TRBJ2-7, with 14 bases that match TRBD2. Germline V gene lookup returns CDR1 MNHEY and CDR2 SMNVEV (reference sequence). After removal of 5 bases from V and 2 bases from J, the junction contained 2 bases not matched to a gene. The CDR3 contains 15 residues. CDR3 in DNA: TGTGCCAGCAGTCTGACTAGCGGGAGGGCCTACGAGCAGTACTTC. It is translated as CASSLTSGRAYEQYF.

This rearrangement joins TRBV7-3 to TRBJ2-1, with a possible D match to TRBD2 (5 bases). From germline, CDR1 is SGHTA and CDR2 FQGTGA. V was cut by 1 base and J by 0 bases, with 7 bases left in between. This CDR3 contains 15 residues. CDR3 protein: CASSLSGFSYNEQFF. The CDR3 nucleotides are TGTGCCAGCAGCTTAAGCGGGTTCTCCTACAATGAGCAGTTCTTC. The full variable domain, in which reference TRBV7-3 and TRBJ2-1 provide the parts outside the CDR3, is GAGVSQTPSNKVTEKGKYVELRCDPISGHTALYWYRQSLGQGPEFLIYFQGTGAADDSGLPNDRFFAVRPEGSVSTLKIQRTERGDSAVYLCASSLSGFSYNEQFFGPGTRLTVL.

The sample holds one count of this clone. This chain uses TRBV5-1 with TRBJ1-1; maybe TRBD1 (5 bases). The germline CDR1 and CDR2 sequences are SGHRS and YFSETQ. V gave up 0 bases and J gave up 2 bases, with 8 bases separating them. There are 14 residues in the CDR3. The CDR3 DNA sequence: TGCGCCAGCAGCTTGGGCAGGGCTAACACTGAAGCTTTCTTT. Protein product: CASSLGRANTEAFF.

The chain links TRBV29-1 to TRBJ1-1; TRBD1 agrees at 10 bases. V was clipped by 3 bases and J by 5 bases; unmatched bases: 6. Looked up from germline, CDR1 is SQVTM and CDR2 is ANQGSEA. The CDR3 runs to 14 residues. The CDR3 protein is CSVETGGGGTEAFF. Here the CDR3 DNA reads TGCAGCGTTGAGACAGGGGGCGGTGGAACTGAAGCTTTCTTT. The full variable domain, in which reference TRBV29-1 and TRBJ1-1 provide the parts outside the CDR3, is SAVISQKPSRDICQRGTSLTIQCQVDSQVTMMFWYRQQPGQSLTLIATANQGSEATYESGFVIDKFPISRPNLTFSTLTVSNMSPEDSSIYLCSVETGGGGTEAFFGQGTRLTVV.

V usage is TRBV13 and J usage is TRBJ2-1; D could derive from TRBD1 or TRBD2 (5 bases each). V lost 1 base, J lost 8 bases, and 27 bases lay in between. This CDR3 has 19 residues. Germline CDR1 is PRHDT and CDR2 is FYEKMQ (reference sequence). The CDR3 sequence: CASSLDPINRDGYGDEQFF. The CDR3 DNA is TGTGCCAGCAGCTTAGACCCAATCAACCGGGACGGATACGGGGATGAGCAGTTCTTC.

The genes are TRBV11-3 and TRBJ1-1; the D gene is possibly TRBD1 (6 bases). This CDR3 is built from 13 residues. The germline V gene encodes CDR1 SGHNT and CDR2 YENEEA. V lost 6 bases and J lost 1, with 9 bases in between. The DNA of the CDR3 is TGTGCCAGCAGTACGACAGGGAACACTGAAGCTTTCTTT. It yields the protein CASSTTGNTEAFF. The full variable domain, in which reference TRBV11-3 and TRBJ1-1 provide the parts outside the CDR3, is EAGVVQSPRYKIIEKKQPVAFWCNPISGHNTLYWYLQNLGQGPELLIRYENEEAVDDSQLPKDRFSAERLKGVDSTLKIQPAELGDSAVYLCASSTTGNTEAFFGQGTRLTVV.

The rearrangement uses TRBV9 and TRBJ1-3; 9 bases line up with TRBD1. From germline, CDR1 is SGDLS and CDR2 YYNGEE. Trimming took 2 bases from V and 2 from J; bases not matched to a gene: 8. The CDR3 loop spans 17 amino acids. The CDR3 loop is CASSVSPGQGAGNTIYF. The DNA of the CDR3 is TGTGCCAGCAGCGTGTCACCGGGACAGGGAGCTGGAAACACCATATATTTT.

The rearrangement uses TRBV28 and TRBJ1-2, with 7 nucleotides matching TRBD1. V shed 6 bases and J 4 bases; nucleotides not matched to a gene: 8. Germline V gene lookup returns CDR1 MDHEN and CDR2 SYDVKM. The CDR3 extends over 14 amino acids. CDR3 sequence: CASSPSDRAYGYTF. The CDR3, as DNA: TGTGCCAGCAGCCCCTCCGACAGGGCCTATGGCTACACCTTC.

The V and J genes are TRBV29-1 and TRBJ2-7; D might be TRBD1 or TRBD2, each matching 5 bases. Trimming left V 5 bases short and J 6 bases short, with 14 bases between. This CDR3 spans 12 amino acids. CDR1 is SQVTM and CDR2 is ANQGSEA in the germline V gene. CDR3 nucleotides: TGCAGCGTTCGAGGGGATGGCGGCGAGCAGTACTTC. This encodes CSVRGDGGEQYF.